This T cell receptor (beta chain) was sequenced for a study of OX40 agonist ivuxolimab in advanced cancers. With respect to the entire study: Ivuxolimab, which targeted the costimulatory receptor OX40 (CD134), was an agonistic, fully human IgG2 monoclonal antibody. Intravenous ivuxolimab was administered to patients every 2 weeks at six dose levels: 0.01, 0.1, 0.3, 1.5, 3 and 10 mg/kg. Among the roughly 52 dose-escalation patients, around 20 had hepatocellular carcinoma, roughly 15 melanoma, 9 renal cell carcinoma and 9 head and neck cancer. In the dose-escalation cohort, roughly 80% of patients were male, and the mean age was approximately 55 years, with a range of 23 to 79. Prior anti-PD-1, anti-PD-L1 or anti-CTLA-4 therapy was permitted, and about two fifths of dose-escalation patients had received checkpoint inhibitors. Partial responses occurred in three dose-escalation patients: two with cutaneous melanoma and one with hepatocellular carcinoma. Peripheral TCRbeta sequencing was intended to test whether TCR sequence diversity was altered and clonal T-cell expansion was caused by ivuxolimab. The paper covers the monotherapy dose-escalation part of the phase I ivuxolimab trial, which included N ≈ 50 patients. The paper as a whole reports these results and caveats: Partial responders in the 0.1-3.0 mg/kg groups had among the lowest normalized peripheral clonal expansion, especially among CD8+ T cells. After ivuxolimab, CD8+ T cells had more expanded clones than CD4+ T cells on average. Low levels of normalized T-cell clonal expansion were also shown by some nonresponding patients. Clonal expansion of both CD4+ and CD8+ blood T cells was observed from baseline to week 6 at doses 0.1 to 3.0 mg/kg. The antigen specificity of the peripheral T cells that underwent clonal expansion was not determined.

Genomic DNA was extracted from sorted cells for sequencing of the TCRbeta CDR3 region. TCRbeta CDR3 regions were sequenced using the immunoSEQ Assay. Not all clones reach the TCRdb copy of this immuneACCESS table, which keeps in-frame sequences only. Checked studies attribute under half of the gap to unresolved V genes and leave the rest unexplained. The sample table records 70,000 to 95,000 clones; approximately 90% of these occur just once. Around 1.1% of the sample is held by the ten biggest clonotypes. Comment on this clone: The target of this receptor is not known. One base away there is no much larger clone; base qualities are not given.

The CDR3 measures 11 amino acids from cysteine to phenylalanine. Of all the DNA, just the CDR3 is kept, 33 bases in frame from base 1. The germline V gene provides CDR1 MNHEY and CDR2 SVGAGI. The V and J ends are trimmed by 9 bases and 8 bases, leaving 11 bases between them. Patients with a history of autoimmune disease or receiving systemic immunosuppression were excluded from the trial. In every dose cohort, peripheral blood was drawn for TCR sequencing at baseline, cycle 4 day 1, and cycle 7 day 1. Samples came from an open-label, multicenter, first-in-human phase I dose-escalation trial of ivuxolimab. Adults with locally advanced or metastatic head and neck squamous cell, hepatocellular, melanoma or renal cell carcinoma were enrolled in the trial. CD4+ and CD8+ T cells were sorted separately from peripheral blood before TCR sequencing.

The sequence joins TRBV6-5 to TRBJ2-1; a confident D gene designation cannot be given. This TCR derives from an adult with an advanced solid tumor such as melanoma, head and neck, liver or kidney cancer. The sample consisted of CD4+ or CD8+ T cells sorted from blood, taken in a trial of the OX40 agonist ivuxolimab. Read as DNA, the sequence is TGTGCCAGTGGCTCTAACTATGAGCAGTTCTTC. Protein translation: CASGSNYEQFF.